This is a list of T cell receptor beta chains from one sample in a study of T cells in Graves' hyperthyroidism and ophthalmopathy. TCRdb reprocessed the multiplex PCR reads via MiXCR and lists one record per CDR3 protein. The sample records around 340,000 distinct CDR3 sequences, roughly 13% being singletons. Sequencing used blood. Receptors were obtained from a woman aged 25 to 45 with Graves' hyperthyroidism. Each CDR3 is given with its conserved first and last residue. The D gene is left open where the match is weak. Clone sizes are given selectively: once, few, many, or a class where the clone is expanded.

size,D,V,J,CDR3,DNA
many,NA,TRBV12-3/TRBV12-4,TRBJ2-2,CASTYRTGNTGELFF,TGTGCCAGCACCTATAGGACTGGGAACACCGGGGAGCTGTTTTTT
many,NA,TRBV7-9,TRBJ2-5,CASSRISVGGETQYF,TGTGCCAGCAGTCGGATTAGCGTAGGGGGGGAGACCCAGTACTTC
NA,NA,TRBV6-1,TRBJ2-1,CASRAGPLGEQFF,TGTGCCAGCAGAGCCGGGCCCCTGGGTGAGCAGTTCTTC
few,NA,TRBV7-2,TRBJ2-7,CASSSDRRGGYEQYF,TGTGCCAGCAGCTCGGACAGAAGGGGAGGATACGAGCAGTACTTC
many,NA,TRBV28,TRBJ2-1,CASRETGRNEQFF,TGTGCCAGCAGGGAAACAGGGAGGAATGAGCAGTTCTTC
NA,NA,TRBV7-9,TRBJ2-1,CASSLFSFGEQFF,TGTGCCAGCAGCTTATTCTCGTTCGGTGAGCAGTTCTTC
few,NA,TRBV20-1,TRBJ1-5,CSARDFTSYSNQPQHF,TGCAGTGCTAGAGATTTTACCAGTTATAGCAATCAGCCCCAGCATTTT
many,NA,TRBV10-3,TRBJ1-1,CAISDPAQMNTEAFF,TGTGCCATCAGTGACCCAGCCCAGATGAACACTGAAGCTTTCTTT
NA,NA,TRBV12-3/TRBV12-4,TRBJ1-1,CASSVSREGVGEAFF,TGTGCCAGCAGCGTATCGCGTGAAGGGGTCGGTGAAGCTTTCTTT
few,TRBD2,TRBV5-1,TRBJ2-7,CASAPGGLMYEQYF,TGCGCCAGCGCCCCGGGGGGGCTGATGTACGAGCAGTACTTC
NA,NA,TRBV6-5,TRBJ1-2,CASSYGDYGYTF,TGTGCCAGCAGTTACGGCGACTATGGCTACACCTTC
many,NA,TRBV15,TRBJ1-5,CATSRQGSNQPQHF,TGTGCCACCAGCAGACAGGGTAGCAATCAGCCCCAGCATTTT
few,NA,TRBV28,TRBJ2-7,CASRRASEQYF,TGTGCCAGCAGGAGGGCGAGTGAGCAGTACTTC
NA,TRBD1,TRBV29-1,TRBJ1-3,CSVGTAGNTIYF,TGCAGCGTCGGGACAGCTGGAAACACCATATATTTT
many,TRBD2,TRBV28,TRBJ2-3,CASSSGLAGSGADTQYF,TGTGCCAGCAGTTCCGGACTAGCGGGATCGGGGGCAGATACGCAGTATTTT
NA,NA,TRBV4-2,TRBJ1-1,CASSQDGYEGGTEAFF,TGTGCCAGCAGCCAAGACGGTTATGAGGGGGGCACTGAAGCTTTCTTT
NA,NA,TRBV18,TRBJ2-7,CASSPPGVNEQYF,TGTGCCAGCTCACCACCGGGAGTTAACGAGCAGTACTTC
many,NA,TRBV11-2,TRBJ2-3,CASAYLEGDTQYF,TGTGCCAGCGCTTATTTGGAGGGGGATACGCAGTATTTT
NA,NA,TRBV6-1,TRBJ1-1,CASQEARLEAFF,TGTGCCAGCCAGGAGGCCAGGCTTGAAGCTTTCTTT
few,NA,TRBV7-9,TRBJ1-1,CASSFFEGNTEAFF,TGTGCCAGCAGCTTTTTTGAGGGGAACACTGAAGCTTTCTTT
many,NA,TRBV10-3,TRBJ1-1,CAISESAGLRNTEAFF,TGTGCCATCAGTGAGTCTGCAGGGCTGCGGAACACTGAAGCTTTCTTT
few,TRBD2,TRBV28,TRBJ2-5,CASSLVAGWVQYF,TGTGCCAGCAGTTTAGTAGCGGGCTGGGTCCAGTACTTC